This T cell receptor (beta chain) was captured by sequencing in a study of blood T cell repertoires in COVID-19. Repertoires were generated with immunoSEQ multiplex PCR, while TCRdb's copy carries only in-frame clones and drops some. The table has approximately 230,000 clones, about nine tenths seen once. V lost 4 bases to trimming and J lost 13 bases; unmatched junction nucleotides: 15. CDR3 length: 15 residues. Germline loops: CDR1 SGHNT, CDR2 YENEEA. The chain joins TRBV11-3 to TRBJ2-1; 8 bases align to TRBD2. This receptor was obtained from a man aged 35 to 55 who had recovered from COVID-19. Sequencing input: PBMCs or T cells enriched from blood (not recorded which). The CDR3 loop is CASSSPPSAGDFQFF. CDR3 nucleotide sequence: TGTGCCAGCAGCTCCCCCCCCTCAGCGGGAGATTTTCAGTTCTTC.